This T cell receptor (beta chain) was obtained from a study of cytomegalovirus exposure and HLA in healthy donors. The CDR3 extends over 12 amino acids. Trimming stripped 10 bases from V and 5 bases from J, with 14 bases between. The germline V gene has CDR1 ENHRY and CDR2 SYGVKD. General study results and limits: Indistinguishable V segments, including TRBV6-2 and TRBV6-3, were excluded. A later analysis linked a missense DCLRE1C variant to TCR beta V- and J-gene trimming. Most subjects' HLA-A and HLA-B alleles were reportedly predicted from TCR beta sequences.

Comments on this clone: No antigen is known for it.

PCR employed 60 Vbeta and 13 Jbeta primers. Original processing notes: Approximately 11 million of 75 million to 85 million unique TCR beta chains were shared, per a later count. Using immunoSEQ multiplex PCR, the repertoire was profiled, and TCRdb retains in-frame clones only, with some absent. That table furnishes V, J and clone size, whereas the DNA furnished D and trimming. The data hold roughly 140,000 clones, with 70% to 85% observed a single time. Sequencing was performed on PBMCs. This chain uses TRBV10-3 with TRBJ2-5; D is unresolved. This TCR came from a man in his forties or fifties in good health and CMV-seropositive. CDR3 nucleotides: TGTGCCACCGCTCCCTTAGAGGAGACCCAGTACTTC. Translating it yields CATAPLEETQYF.